This T cell receptor beta chain is from a study of shared clonotypes between healthy human individuals. CDR3 length: 11 residues. CDR1 and CDR2 from the germline V gene are MDHEN and SYDVKM. Trimming shortened V by 6 bases and J by 8 bases, and 10 bases separated the two germline ends. This clone was detected once. Measured with immunoSEQ multiplex PCR; TCRdb has only the in-frame clones, and not every one. This table holds roughly 2.2 million clones, less than 95% found once. This chain connects TRBV28 to TRBJ1-2; no clear D gene. Material for sequencing was naive CD4+ T cells from PBMCs. As to subset: CD45RA+ positively selected. The sequence was collected from a man younger than 35 in good health. Some clones in this sample may be carry-over from other donors' samples. Here the CDR3 DNA reads TGTGCCAGCAGGCCCCGGTTCGGCTACACCTTC. Protein product: CASRPRFGYTF.